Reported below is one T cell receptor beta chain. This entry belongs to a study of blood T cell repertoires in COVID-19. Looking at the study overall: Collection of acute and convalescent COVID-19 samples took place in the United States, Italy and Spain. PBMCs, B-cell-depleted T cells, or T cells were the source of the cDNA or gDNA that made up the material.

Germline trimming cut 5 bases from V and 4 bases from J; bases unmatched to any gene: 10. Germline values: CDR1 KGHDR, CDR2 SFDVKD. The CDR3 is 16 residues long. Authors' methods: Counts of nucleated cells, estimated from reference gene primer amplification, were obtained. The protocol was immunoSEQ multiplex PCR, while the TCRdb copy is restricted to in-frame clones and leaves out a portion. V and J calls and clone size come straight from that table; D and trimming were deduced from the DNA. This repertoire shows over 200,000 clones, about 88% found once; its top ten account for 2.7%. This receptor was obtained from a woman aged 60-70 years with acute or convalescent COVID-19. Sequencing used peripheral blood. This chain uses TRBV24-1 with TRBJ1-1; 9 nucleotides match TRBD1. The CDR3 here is CATSGGTGRGGTEAFF. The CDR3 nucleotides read TGTGCCACCAGTGGTGGGACAGGGAGGGGGGGCACTGAAGCTTTCTTT.